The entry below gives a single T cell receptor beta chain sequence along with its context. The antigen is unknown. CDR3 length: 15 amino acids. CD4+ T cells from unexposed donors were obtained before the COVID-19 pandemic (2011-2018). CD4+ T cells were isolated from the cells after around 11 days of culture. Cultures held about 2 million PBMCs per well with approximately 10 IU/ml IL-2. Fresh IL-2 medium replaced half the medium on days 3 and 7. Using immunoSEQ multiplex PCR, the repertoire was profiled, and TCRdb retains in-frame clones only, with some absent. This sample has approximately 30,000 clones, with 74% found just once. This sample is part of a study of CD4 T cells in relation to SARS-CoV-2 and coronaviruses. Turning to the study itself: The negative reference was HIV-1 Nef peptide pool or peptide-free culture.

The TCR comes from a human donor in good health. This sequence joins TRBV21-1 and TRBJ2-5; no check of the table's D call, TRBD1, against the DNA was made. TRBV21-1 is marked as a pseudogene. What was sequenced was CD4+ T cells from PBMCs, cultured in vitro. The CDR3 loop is CASSKYQGAQETQYF. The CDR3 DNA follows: TGTGCCAGCAGCAAATATCAGGGGGCCCAAGAGACCCAGTACTTC.